The 21 T cell receptor beta chains below all came from one sample that was sequenced in a study of blood T cell repertoires in COVID-19. Method: immunoSEQ multiplex PCR; TCRdb's copy keeps in-frame clones and lacks some. The data show about 200,000 clones, 70% to 90% seen once. Sequences were obtained from peripheral blood. The receptor set was obtained from a man older than 75 with acute or convalescent COVID-19.

V gene TRBV7-2 combines with J gene TRBJ2-1, with 14 bases identical to TRBD2. The germline V gene encodes CDR1 SGHTA and CDR2 FQGNSA. The CDR3 length is 15 residues. V shed 5 bases and J 5 bases; nucleotides not matched to a gene: 2. CDR3 in amino acids: CASSGTSGSHNEQFF. The CDR3 DNA reads TGTGCCAGCAGCGGGACTAGCGGGAGTCACAATGAGCAGTTCTTC.

The chain's CDR3 is CASGTSGSPYEQYV. CDR3 sequence (DNA): TGTGCCAGCGGGACTAGCGGGAGCCCCTACGAGCAGTACGTC. The chain recombines TRBV6-5 with TRBJ2-7; 14 bases are shared with TRBD2. Germline V lookup: CDR1 MNHEY, CDR2 SVGAGI. The trim removed 8 bases at V and 2 bases at J, leaving 2 bases unmatched. The CDR3 is made up of 14 amino acids.

This CDR3 reads CASSNPSGGLDLGSPLHF. The CDR3 DNA reads TGTGCCAGCAGCAACCCCTCGGGGGGGCTAGATTTGGGTTCACCCCTCCACTTT. The V call is TRBV21-1, the J call TRBJ1-6. TRBV21-1 is reported as a pseudogene. This CDR3 contains 18 residues.

The gene calls are TRBV19 and TRBJ2-7; D gene unclear. The CDR3 loop spans 13 amino acids. Germline V lookup: CDR1 LNHDA, CDR2 SQIVND (reference sequence). The V end lost 6 bases, the J end lost 0 bases, and 9 bases lay between the germline ends. Written as DNA, the CDR3 is TGTGCCAGTAGCCGGGTCAGCTCCTACGAGCAGTACTTC. Translated: CASSRVSSYEQYF.

The gene calls are TRBV28 and TRBJ1-5; D is ambiguous. Germline assignment: CDR1 MDHEN and CDR2 SYDVKM. V was shortened by 1 base and J by 2 bases, with 6 bases between the two germline ends. This CDR3 region has 14 residues. CDR3 sequence reads: CASSLLSGNQPQHF. In DNA form, the CDR3 reads TGTGCCAGCAGTTTATTGAGTGGCAATCAGCCCCAGCATTTT.

The chain recombines TRBV28 with TRBJ1-1; tentative D call: TRBD1 (6 bases). Germline V gene data show CDR1 as MDHEN and CDR2 as SYDVKM. V lost 3 bases, J lost 1 base, and 9 bases lay in between. CDR3 length: 14 amino acids. In nucleotides, the CDR3 is TGTGCCAGCAGTTTTATGGACAGGAACACTGAAGCTTTCTTT. It yields the protein CASSFMDRNTEAFF.

V gene TRBV5-1 combines with J gene TRBJ2-5; 13 bases fit TRBD2. This CDR3 has 18 amino acids. The V and J ends lost 5 bases and 4 bases, in that order; junction bases with no gene match: 14. Germline V lookup: CDR1 SGHRS, CDR2 YFSETQ. CDR3 sequence (DNA): TGCGCCAGCAGTTTTCAAACACCGGGACTAGCGGGAACAGAGACCCAGTACTTC. This sequence encodes CASSFQTPGLAGTETQYF.

This clone has only one observation. This chain joins TRBV6-5 and TRBJ2-3, with D perhaps TRBD2 (6 bases). The CDR3 has 15 residues. The V and J ends lost 6 bases and 3 bases respectively, with 16 bases between them. The germline gives CDR1 MNHEY, CDR2 SVGAGI. The CDR3: CASRLTGTPTDTQYF. In DNA form, the CDR3 reads TGTGCCAGCAGGCTAACCGGGACTCCGACAGATACGCAGTATTTT.

J is TRBJ2-2 and V is TRBV3-1 (or the pseudogene TRBV3-2); perhaps TRBD1 as D (6 bases). The CDR3 extends over 15 amino acids. With 3 bases removed from V and 7 bases from J, the gap between germline ends came to 15 bases. CDR1 LGHDT and CDR2 YNNKEL come from the germline V gene (reference sequence). CDR3 DNA: TGTGCCAGCAGCCACTGGACAGTGGCTAGCGGGGAGCTGTTTTTT. It specifies CASSHWTVASGELFF.

The chain carries TRBV6-5 and TRBJ2-7; D possibly corresponds to TRBD1 (6 bases). The V end lost 6 bases, the J end lost 5 bases, and 17 bases lay between the germline ends. CDR3 length: 14 residues. The V gene's germline CDR1 is MNHEY and CDR2 SVGAGI. CDR3 sequence (DNA): TGTGCCAGCAGAATCAATTCTCCAGGGGACGAGCAGTACGTC. Amino acid sequence: CASRINSPGDEQYV.

The genes are TRBV27 and TRBJ2-5; 7 bases are a match to TRBD2. Trimming cost V 3 bases and J 5 bases; bases outside gene matches: 3. CDR3 length equals 13 residues. Germline V gene data show CDR1 as MNHEY and CDR2 as SMNVEV (reference sequence). CDR3 DNA sequence: TGTGCCAGCAGTTTGATGGGGGGGGAGACCCAGTACTTC. Translating it yields CASSLMGGETQYF.

The chain combines TRBV2 with TRBJ1-2, with no clear D. The germline V gene has CDR1 SNHLY and CDR2 FYNNEI. Trimming shortened V by 3 bases and J by 5 bases, and 10 bases separated the two germline ends. The CDR3 length is 13 residues. The CDR3, as DNA: TGTGCCAGCAGTGACGGCAGAGGGTATGGCTACACCTTC. Its translation is CASSDGRGYGYTF.

V gene TRBV6-5 combines with J gene TRBJ2-4; D not resolved. Trimming removed 5 bases at V and 0 bases at J, with 8 bases between. The CDR3 covers 14 residues. In germline, CDR1 is MNHEY, CDR2 SVGAGI. CDR3 in amino acids: CASSPLIAKNIQYF. Here the CDR3 DNA reads TGTGCCAGCAGTCCACTAATAGCCAAAAACATTCAGTACTTC.

This clone was detected only once. The CDR3 DNA follows: TGTGCCAGTATGGGGAGGGGGAGGACAGATACGCAGTATTTT. It is translated as CASMGRGRTDTQYF. The chain carries TRBV19 and TRBJ2-3; D may be TRBD2 (7 bases). V was cut by 7 bases and J by 3 bases, with 14 bases left in between. This CDR3 contains 14 residues. CDR1 and CDR2 (germline): LNHDA, SQIVND (reference sequence). Full variable domain (rest looked up from reference TRBV19 and TRBJ2-3): DGGITQSPKYLFRKEGQNVTLSCEQNLNHDAMYWYRQDPGQGLRLIYYSQIVNDFQKGDIAEGYSVSREKKESFPLTVTSAQKNPTAFYLCASMGRGRTDTQYFGPGTRLTVL.

This chain links TRBV27 with TRBJ2-7; possibly TRBD2 for D (5 bases). Germline V gives CDR1 MNHEY, CDR2 SMNVEV (reference sequence). V was cut by 3 bases and J by 2 bases, with 20 bases left in between. The CDR3 covers 17 residues. CDR3 bases: TGTGCCAGCAGTTTTAGGTCGGCTAGCCAGTTAACCTACGAGCAGTACTTC. This codes for CASSFRSASQLTYEQYF.

The chain has TRBV19 and TRBJ1-3, with 7 bases matching TRBD1. The CDR3 covers 15 residues. J gave up 0 bases and V 5 bases, and 4 bases lay outside the gene matches. The germline V gene encodes CDR1 LNHDA and CDR2 SQIVND (reference sequence). Here the CDR3 DNA reads TGTGCCAGTAGTGCAGACAGGGTCTCTGGAAACACCATATATTTT. Amino acids: CASSADRVSGNTIYF.

The CDR3 DNA follows: TGTGCCAGCAGCCAAGGATCAGGGGGCTTTCTCTTTAATCAGTACTTC. It encodes CASSQGSGGFLFNQYF. The chain combines TRBV14 with TRBJ2-4; 8 bases match TRBD1. Trimming cost V 1 base and J 12 bases; bases outside gene matches: 14. This CDR3 region has 16 residues. The germline CDR1 and CDR2 sequences are SGHDN and FVKESK.

The genes are TRBV27 and TRBJ1-5; TRBD1 agrees at 9 bases. The CDR3 loop spans 15 amino acids. CDR1 and CDR2 (germline): MNHEY, SMNVEV (reference sequence). V was pared by 8 bases and J by 0 bases, with 5 bases of the junction left unmatched. DNA for the CDR3: TGTGCCAGCCGGAGACAGGGGGATAGCAATCAGCCCCAGCATTTT. Its translation: CASRRQGDSNQPQHF.

This chain connects TRBV7-2 to TRBJ2-3; TRBD2 might be the D (6 bases). Trimming left V 4 bases short and J 2 bases short, with 10 bases between. This CDR3 is 14 amino acids long. Germline CDR1 reads SGHTA; CDR2 reads FQGNSA. The CDR3 nucleotides read TGTGCCAGCAGCTCTGCGGGACCCACAGATACGCAGTATTTT. Translating gives CASSSAGPTDTQYF.

This clone was detected once. V is TRBV6-6 and J is TRBJ2-1, with 14 bases fitting TRBD2. The CDR3 loop spans 17 amino acids. V dropped 5 bases and J dropped 8; count of bases not matched to a gene: 11. Per the germline V gene, CDR1 is MNHNY and CDR2 is SVGAGI (reference sequence). CDR3 sequence (DNA): TGTGCCAGCAGTCCGGGGACTAGCGGGAGTAGGGCCCATGAGCAGTTCTTC. This encodes CASSPGTSGSRAHEQFF.

The chain uses TRBV27 and TRBJ2-1; D perhaps matches TRBD2 (6 bases). The V end lost 10 bases, the J end lost 4 bases, and 14 bases lay between the germline ends. Germline CDR1 reads MNHEY; CDR2 reads SMNVEV (reference sequence). This CDR3 region has 13 residues. Here the CDR3 reads CATQDYNYNEQFF. Written as DNA, the CDR3 is TGTGCCACCCAGGACTATAATTACAATGAGCAGTTCTTC.